This TCR beta chain is drawn from a study of early T cells in non-severe SARS-CoV-2 infection. Individual cDNA molecules received unique molecular identifiers during library preparation. One entry per CDR3 protein results from TCRdb running MiXCR on the 5' RACE reads. The data hold about 54,000 distinct CDR3 sequences, with about 8% observed a single time. This CDR3 is built from 16 residues. Germline loops: CDR1 KGHDR, CDR2 SFDVKD. V shed 9 bases and J 3 bases; nucleotides not matched to a gene: 10. This sample comprised whole blood, obtained at baseline. This chain connects TRBV24-1 to TRBJ2-2; TRBD1 matches at 9 bases. The TCR was taken from an adult who was a healthcare worker with PCR-confirmed SARS-CoV-2 infection or an uninfected control (not recorded which). The CDR3 DNA is TGTGCCACCGGAAGCTCCCGGACAGGGGACACCGGGGAGCTGTTTTTT. It specifies CATGSSRTGDTGELFF.